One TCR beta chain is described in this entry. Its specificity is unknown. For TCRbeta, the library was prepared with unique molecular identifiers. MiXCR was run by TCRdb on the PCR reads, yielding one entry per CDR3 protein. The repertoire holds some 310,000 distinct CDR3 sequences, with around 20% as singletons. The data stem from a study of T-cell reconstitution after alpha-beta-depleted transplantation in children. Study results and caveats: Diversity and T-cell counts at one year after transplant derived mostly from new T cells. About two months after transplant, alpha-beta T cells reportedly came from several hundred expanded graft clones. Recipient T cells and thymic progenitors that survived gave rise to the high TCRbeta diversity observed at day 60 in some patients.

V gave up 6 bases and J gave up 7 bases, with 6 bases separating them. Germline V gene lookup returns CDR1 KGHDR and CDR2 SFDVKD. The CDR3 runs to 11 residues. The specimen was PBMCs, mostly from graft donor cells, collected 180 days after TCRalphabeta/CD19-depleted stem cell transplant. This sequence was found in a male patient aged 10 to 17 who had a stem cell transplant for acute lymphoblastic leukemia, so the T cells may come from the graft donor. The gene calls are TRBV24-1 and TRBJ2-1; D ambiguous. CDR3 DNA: TGTGCCACCAGTACGGAAAATGAGCAGTTCTTC. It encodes CATSTENEQFF.